Listed below are T cell receptor beta chains from one sample, sequenced in a study of a mutant IDH1 vaccine in newly diagnosed glioma. The data were produced by immunoSEQ multiplex PCR, yet TCRdb's version contains in-frame clones alone and is incomplete. This table has about 110,000 clones, under 90% appearing once. What these receptors recognize is not known. Sequences were derived from PBMCs, sampled from a glioma patient whose treatment included an IDH1 peptide vaccine. The receptors shown here come from a woman aged 50 to 60 with glioma. Both conserved end residues are part of each CDR3. A D gene is named only where the DNA matches it firmly. Not every row has a clone size; where given, it reads once, few, many or a size class.

clone size	J gene	D gene	V gene	CDR3 length	CDR3 protein	CDR3 DNA
-	TRBJ1-2	-	TRBV5-1	16	CASSLGLYIEVLGYTF	TGCGCCAGCAGCTTGGGTTTATACATCGAGGTCCTTGGCTACACCTTC
once	TRBJ2-5	-	TRBV11-2	14	CASSIRDLQETQYF	TGTGCCAGCAGCATCCGGGACTTACAAGAGACCCAGTACTTC
-	TRBJ2-1	TRBD2	TRBV27	19	CASSLTPPLAGLSYNEQFF	TGTGCCAGCAGCCTTACCCCCCCCTTAGCGGGGCTCTCCTACAATGAGCAGTTCTTC
-	TRBJ2-3	-	TRBV7-2	15	CASSSSGTSTDTQYF	TGTGCCAGCAGCTCGTCCGGGACATCCACAGATACGCAGTATTTT
-	TRBJ2-1	TRBD2	TRBV7-9	17	CASSLAGLASSYNEQFF	TGTGCCAGCAGCTTAGCGGGACTAGCGAGCTCCTACAATGAGCAGTTCTTC
-	TRBJ2-5	-	TRBV9	14	CASSVAQFQETQYF	TGTGCCAGCAGCGTAGCGCAATTCCAAGAGACCCAGTACTTC
-	TRBJ2-3	-	TRBV20-1	11	CSARIRDTQYF	TGCAGTGCTAGAATCAGAGATACGCAGTATTTT
-	TRBJ2-5	TRBD2	TRBV28	14	CASFPSGRWETQYF	TGTGCCAGCTTCCCTAGCGGGAGGTGGGAGACCCAGTACTTC
once	TRBJ1-1	TRBD1	TRBV9	16	CASSPYGRGRRTEAFF	TGTGCCAGCAGCCCCTATGGTAGGGGGCGCCGCACTGAAGCTTTCTTT
-	TRBJ1-6	-	TRBV14	16	CASSQVGGHNNSPLHF	TGTGCCAGCAGCCAAGTAGGGGGACACAATAATTCACCCCTCCACTTT
-	TRBJ1-2	-	TRBV18	18	CASSPTYRDTGLNYGYTF	TGTGCCAGCTCACCTACTTACCGGGACACCGGACTAAACTATGGCTACACCTTC
once	TRBJ2-2	TRBD2	TRBV30	15	CAWRFGGSLGGELFF	TGTGCCTGGAGGTTTGGCGGGAGTTTGGGCGGGGAGCTGTTTTTT
few	TRBJ1-4	TRBD1	TRBV30	13	CAWTSGQGAKLFF	TGTGCCTGGACCTCGGGACAGGGAGCAAAACTGTTTTTT
-	TRBJ2-7	-	TRBV30	15	CAWSVLGLASNEQYF	TGTGCCTGGAGTGTACTAGGTTTAGCTTCTAACGAGCAGTACTTC
-	TRBJ2-5	-	TRBV6-5	14	CASSYASLQETQYF	TGTGCCAGCAGTTATGCGTCCCTACAAGAGACCCAGTACTTC
-	TRBJ2-1	TRBD2	TRBV6-4	15	CASSDSLAAYNEQFF	TGTGCCAGCAGTGACTCCCTAGCGGCGTACAATGAGCAGTTCTTC
-	TRBJ1-1	-	TRBV4-1	16	CASSQDHGRGYTEAFF	TGCGCCAGCAGCCAAGATCACGGACGGGGCTACACTGAAGCTTTCTTT
-	TRBJ2-2	-	TRBV6-1	16	CASSEWRGGVTGELFF	TGTGCCAGCAGTGAATGGCGGGGCGGGGTCACCGGGGAGCTGTTTTTT
once	TRBJ2-7	-	TRBV20-1	11	CSALRTLEQYF	TGCAGTGCCTTACGGACTTTAGAGCAGTACTTC
-	TRBJ1-6	TRBD1	TRBV19	14	CASRAQTTGRQFNF	TGTGCCAGCCGGGCCCAAACGACAGGGAGGCAGTTTAACTTT
-	TRBJ2-3	TRBD1	TRBV5-8	16	CASSLRTGSRTDTQYF	TGTGCCAGCAGCCTAAGGACAGGGAGTAGGACAGATACGCAGTATTTT
-	TRBJ2-2	-	TRBV10-3	14	CAISPGPNTGELFF	TGTGCCATCAGTCCGGGACCCAACACCGGGGAGCTGTTTTTT
once	TRBJ2-2	-	TRBV5-1	14	CASIPGTAGGELFF	TGCGCCAGCATCCCAGGGACGGCCGGAGGGGAGCTGTTTTTT
-	TRBJ1-4	-	TRBV18	15	CASSPIEGLNEKLFF	TGTGCCAGCTCACCAATTGAGGGACTGAATGAAAAACTGTTTTTT
-	TRBJ2-1	-	TRBV28	11	CASMQVNEQFF	TGTGCCAGCATGCAGGTGAATGAGCAGTTCTTC
-	TRBJ2-1	-	TRBV27	12	CASMASGNEQFF	TGTGCCAGCATGGCGTCCGGGAATGAGCAGTTCTTC
-	TRBJ2-3	-	TRBV27	14	CASSLLGLTDTQYF	TGTGCCAGCAGTTTATTAGGACTCACAGATACGCAGTATTTT
-	TRBJ2-1	-	TRBV28	12	CASSAGVTEQFF	TGTGCCAGCAGTGCCGGGGTCACTGAGCAGTTCTTC
-	TRBJ2-5	-	TRBV7-9	13	CASSPSGQETQYF	TGTGCCAGCAGTCCCAGCGGTCAAGAGACCCAGTACTTC
-	TRBJ1-4	-	TRBV29-1	10	CSVEVEKLFF	TGCAGCGTTGAAGTTGAAAAACTGTTTTTT
-	TRBJ2-3	-	TRBV13	13	CASSLMGTDTQYF	TGTGCCAGCAGCTTAATGGGTACAGATACGCAGTATTTT
-	TRBJ2-1	-	TRBV27	14	CASSLSGHDNEQFF	TGTGCCAGCAGTTTATCAGGGCATGACAATGAGCAGTTCTTC
-	TRBJ2-6	-	TRBV9	16	CASSVAKRTGANVLTF	TGTGCCAGCAGCGTAGCGAAGAGAACTGGGGCCAACGTCCTGACTTTC
-	TRBJ2-3	TRBD2	TRBV28	17	CASSSTTSGYFTDTQYF	TGTGCCAGCAGTTCTACGACTAGCGGGTATTTCACAGATACGCAGTATTTT
-	TRBJ1-1	-	TRBV19	16	CASSSLTGDPNTEAFF	TGTGCCAGTAGTTCTCTTACAGGAGATCCGAACACTGAAGCTTTCTTT
-	TRBJ2-7	-	TRBV5-1	14	CASSLVADNYEQYF	TGCGCCAGCAGCTTGGTAGCCGACAACTACGAGCAGTACTTC
-	TRBJ2-3	-	TRBV2	14	CANRRGGETDTQYF	TGTGCCAACCGCCGGGGTGGTGAGACAGATACGCAGTATTTT
-	TRBJ2-1	-	TRBV9	16	CASSVGTASSYNEQFF	TGTGCCAGCAGCGTCGGGACCGCTAGCTCCTACAATGAGCAGTTCTTC
-	TRBJ2-2	-	TRBV4-1	16	CASSQDTPPSGRELFF	TGCGCCAGCAGCCAAGATACACCCCCGTCGGGCAGGGAGCTGTTTTTT
-	TRBJ1-4	-	TRBV19	14	CASTQGYGNEKLFF	TGTGCCTCCACCCAGGGGTACGGTAATGAAAAACTGTTTTTT
-	TRBJ2-7	-	TRBV6-1	15	CASSLLQRLSYEQYF	TGTGCCAGCAGTTTGCTACAGAGGCTCTCCTACGAGCAGTACTTC
-	TRBJ2-5	TRBD1	TRBV27	14	CASSVRGTGETQYF	TGTGCCAGCAGTGTCAGGGGGACGGGAGAGACCCAGTACTTC
few	TRBJ2-7	-	TRBV9	14	CASSAREGSYEQYF	TGTGCCAGCAGCGCGCGGGAAGGATCCTACGAGCAGTACTTC